Here is one TCR beta chain with its context. Its cognate antigen is unknown. CDR3 length: 14 amino acids. The ends were cut back, 0 bases at V and 7 bases at J, with 13 bases in the middle. Germline lookup yields CDR1 LGHNA and CDR2 YNFKEQ. These data are taken from a study of memory CD4+ T cells and cytomegalovirus serostatus. Single viable CD3+CD4+CD8-CD45RO+ cells were sorted as the memory CD4+ T cells. Serum IgG to CMV pp150, pp28, p38 and p52 defined serostatus. Total CD4+ T cells were enriched by CD4 positive selection. This table comes from immunoSEQ multiplex PCR, and its TCRdb copy is limited to in-frame clones, with some not included. The data show tens of thousands of clones, under 90% seen once. Study outcomes and limitations: CMV serostatus prediction reached median AUC approximately 0.96, or 0.89 with US-trained model. Suggested: most of the CMV-linked TCR signature lies in CD4+ memory cells.

This sequence was found in an adult in good health and CMV-seronegative. The specimen sequenced was memory CD4+ T cells from blood. The chain has TRBV4-2 and TRBJ2-7; D is perhaps TRBD2 (5 bases). CDR3 loop: CASSQDRAGWEQYF. The CDR3 DNA follows: TGTGCCAGCAGCCAAGATCGGGCGGGTTGGGAGCAGTACTTC.